Here is one T cell receptor (beta chain) with its context. This record comes from a study of response to subunit inactivated influenza vaccine. Via MiXCR, TCRdb re-called the RT-PCR reads, giving one row per CDR3 protein. The table has about 570,000 distinct CDR3 sequences, around 11% seen once; the top ten hold more than 9.5%. CDR3 length: 13 amino acids. V was shortened by 6 bases and J by 2 bases, with 14 bases between the two germline ends. Looked up from germline, CDR1 is SQVTM and CDR2 is ANQGSEA. This sample also appeared in a second study, on T cells expressing NK-cell markers. That study adds: With UMIs, 5'RACE template switching was used to make TCR beta cDNA. Sequencing of TCR beta repertoires drew on sorted CD3+CD56+NKG2C+, CD3+CD56+NKG2C- and CD3+CD56-NKG2C+ T cells. Similarly, these clonotypes led the CD3+CD56-NKG2C+ fraction as well in several donors.

Source: PBMCs from blood, taken on the day of vaccination. The V gene is TRBV29-1, the J gene TRBJ2-7; D could derive from TRBD1 or TRBD2 (5 bases each). The receptor was derived from a middle-aged man who received an inactivated influenza vaccine. The CDR3: CSVSRDGPYEQYF. For the CDR3, the DNA is TGCAGCGTGAGCCGGGACGGACCCTACGAGCAGTACTTC.